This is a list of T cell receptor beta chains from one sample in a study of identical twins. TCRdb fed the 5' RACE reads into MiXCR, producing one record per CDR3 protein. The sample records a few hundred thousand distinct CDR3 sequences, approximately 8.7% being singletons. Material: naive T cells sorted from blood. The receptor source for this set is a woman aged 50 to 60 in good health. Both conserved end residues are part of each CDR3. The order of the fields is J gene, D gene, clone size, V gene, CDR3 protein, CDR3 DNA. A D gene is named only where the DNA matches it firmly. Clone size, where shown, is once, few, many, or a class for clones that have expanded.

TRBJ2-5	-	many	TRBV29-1	CSVWAASQYF	TGCAGCGTGTGGGCGGCGTCCCAGTACTTC
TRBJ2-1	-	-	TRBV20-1	CSARGDSEQFF	TGCAGTGCTAGAGGAGACTCTGAGCAGTTCTTC
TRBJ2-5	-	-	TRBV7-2	CASSLAVKETQYF	TGTGCCAGCAGCTTAGCGGTGAAAGAGACCCAGTACTTC
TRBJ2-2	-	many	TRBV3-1	CASSLGSRPGELFF	TGTGCCAGCAGCCTTGGTAGCAGACCAGGGGAGCTGTTTTTT
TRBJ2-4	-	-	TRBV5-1	CASSLSSRLLAKNIQYF	TGCGCCAGCAGCTTGTCGTCGCGCCTTCTAGCCAAAAACATTCAGTACTTC
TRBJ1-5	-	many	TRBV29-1	CSVEEGGGRTQHF	TGCAGCGTTGAAGAAGGGGGAGGGAGGACCCAGCATTTT
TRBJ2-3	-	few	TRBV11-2	CASSDLGNTQYF	TGTGCCAGCAGTGATCTAGGGAATACGCAGTATTTT
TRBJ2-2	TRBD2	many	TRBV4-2	CASSQEGAGGPTGELFF	TGTGCCAGCAGCCAGGAAGGAGCGGGAGGGCCCACCGGGGAGCTGTTTTTT
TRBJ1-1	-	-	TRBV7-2	CASSLWVGRSMNTEAFF	TGTGCCAGCAGCTTATGGGTGGGGAGGAGCATGAACACTGAAGCTTTCTTT
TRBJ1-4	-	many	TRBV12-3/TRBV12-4	CASSFGIEKLFF	TGTGCCAGCAGTTTTGGAATCGAAAAACTGTTTTTT
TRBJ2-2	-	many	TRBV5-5	CASSLGGRDTGELFF	TGTGCCAGCAGCTTGGGGGGTAGGGACACCGGGGAGCTGTTTTTT
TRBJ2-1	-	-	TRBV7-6	CASSLEAEEYGNEQFF	TGTGCCAGCAGCTTAGAGGCGGAGGAGTATGGGAATGAGCAGTTCTTC
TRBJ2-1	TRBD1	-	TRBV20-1	CSARALGQGNNEQFF	TGCAGTGCTAGAGCCCTGGGACAGGGGAACAATGAGCAGTTCTTC
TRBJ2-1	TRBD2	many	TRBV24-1	CATSDRRLAGGNDEQFF	TGTGCCACCAGTGATCGCCGACTAGCGGGAGGGAACGATGAGCAGTTCTTC
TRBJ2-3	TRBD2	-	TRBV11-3	CASSPSEGLASDTQYF	TGTGCCAGCAGCCCGAGCGAGGGACTAGCATCAGATACGCAGTATTTT
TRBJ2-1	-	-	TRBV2	CASTDPSSYNEQFF	TGTGCCAGCACTGACCCGAGCTCCTACAATGAGCAGTTCTTC
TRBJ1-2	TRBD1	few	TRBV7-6	CASSLRTGASFYGYTF	TGTGCCAGCAGTCTTAGGACAGGGGCCTCATTCTATGGCTACACCTTC
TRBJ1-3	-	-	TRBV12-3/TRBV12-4	CASSPSHRGPGNTIYF	TGTGCCAGCAGCCCTTCCCATCGGGGTCCTGGAAACACCATATATTTT
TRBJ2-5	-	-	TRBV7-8	CASSLRVAETQYF	TGTGCCAGCAGCTTAAGGGTAGCAGAGACCCAGTACTTC
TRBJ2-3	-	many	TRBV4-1	CASSQDRSADTQYF	TGCGCCAGCAGCCAAGATCGGAGCGCAGATACGCAGTATTTT
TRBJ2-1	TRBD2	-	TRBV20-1	CSARDPGLLTKNEQFF	TGCAGTGCTAGAGACCCGGGACTACTGACAAAGAATGAGCAGTTCTTC
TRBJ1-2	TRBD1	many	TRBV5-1	CASSNGQGGGYTF	TGCGCCAGCAGCAATGGACAGGGTGGCGGCTACACCTTC
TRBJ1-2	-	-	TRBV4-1	CASSQVEQGIYGYTF	TGCGCCAGCAGCCAGGTGGAACAGGGAATCTATGGCTACACCTTC
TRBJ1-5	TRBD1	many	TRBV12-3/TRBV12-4	CASSPRTGANQPQHF	TGTGCCAGCAGCCCCCGAACAGGGGCCAATCAGCCCCAGCATTTT
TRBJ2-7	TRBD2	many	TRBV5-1	CASSDTSGRGEQYF	TGCGCCAGCAGCGACACTAGCGGGAGAGGAGAGCAGTACTTC